Listed here is a single TCR beta chain. Its cognate antigen is unknown. This entry comes from a study of blood T cells in healthy people across ages. Study conclusions and caveats: Measured against age, TCR beta diversity per million T cells decreased in a roughly linear manner.

The CDR3 loop spans 14 amino acids. V lost 1 base, J lost 9 bases, and 6 bases stayed unmatched. Per germline, CDR1 SGHTA and CDR2 FQGNSA. A sample-barcoded 5' primer and a J-beta primer mix were used in a second PCR of roughly 6 to 12 cycles. From the 5' RACE reads, TCRdb called clonotypes with MiXCR, one entry per CDR3 protein. The sample carries 1.5 million or so distinct CDR3 sequences, roughly two fifths recorded once. The sequence derives from a woman under 30 in good health. The sample consisted of blood. The chain combines TRBV7-2 with TRBJ2-1; 7 bases agree with TRBD2. The CDR3 loop reads CASSLVAWGGEQFF. CDR3 nucleotides: TGTGCCAGCAGCTTAGTAGCTTGGGGGGGTGAGCAGTTCTTC.